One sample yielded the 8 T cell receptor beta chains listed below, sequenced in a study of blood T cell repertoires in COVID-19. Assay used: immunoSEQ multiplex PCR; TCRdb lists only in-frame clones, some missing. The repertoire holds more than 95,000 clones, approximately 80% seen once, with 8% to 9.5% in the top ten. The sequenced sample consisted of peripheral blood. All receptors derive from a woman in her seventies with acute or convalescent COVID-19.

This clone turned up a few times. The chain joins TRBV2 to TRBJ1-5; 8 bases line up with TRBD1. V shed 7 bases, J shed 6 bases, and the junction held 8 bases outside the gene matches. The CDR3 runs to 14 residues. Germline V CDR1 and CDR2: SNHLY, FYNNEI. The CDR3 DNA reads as TGTGCCAGCACGCCAGGGGGCGGAGTTCAGCCCCAGCATTTT. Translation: CASTPGGGVQPQHF.

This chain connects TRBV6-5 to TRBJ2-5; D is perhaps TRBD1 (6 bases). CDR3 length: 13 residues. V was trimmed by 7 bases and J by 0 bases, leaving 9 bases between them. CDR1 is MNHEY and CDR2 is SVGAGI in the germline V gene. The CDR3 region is CASKGDNQETQYF. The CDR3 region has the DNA TGTGCCAGCAAAGGGGACAACCAAGAGACCCAGTACTTC.

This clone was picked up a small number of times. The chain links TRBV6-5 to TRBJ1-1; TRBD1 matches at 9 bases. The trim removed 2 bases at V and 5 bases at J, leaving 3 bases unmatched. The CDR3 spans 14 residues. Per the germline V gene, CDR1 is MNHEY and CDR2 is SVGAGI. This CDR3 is CASSYRGQGTEAFF. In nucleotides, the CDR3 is TGTGCCAGCAGTTACAGGGGACAGGGAACTGAAGCTTTCTTT.

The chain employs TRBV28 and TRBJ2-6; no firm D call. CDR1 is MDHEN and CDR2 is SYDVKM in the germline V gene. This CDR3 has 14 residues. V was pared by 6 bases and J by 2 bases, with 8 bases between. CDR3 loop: CASSELPGANVLTF. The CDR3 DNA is TGTGCCAGCAGCGAACTCCCTGGGGCCAACGTCCTGACTTTC.

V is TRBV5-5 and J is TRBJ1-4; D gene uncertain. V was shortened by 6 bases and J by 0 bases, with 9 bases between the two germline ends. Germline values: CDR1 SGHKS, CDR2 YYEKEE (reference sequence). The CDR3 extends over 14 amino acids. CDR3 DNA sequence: TGTGCCAGCACAAGAGGAGCAACTAATGAAAAACTGTTTTTT. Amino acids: CASTRGATNEKLFF.

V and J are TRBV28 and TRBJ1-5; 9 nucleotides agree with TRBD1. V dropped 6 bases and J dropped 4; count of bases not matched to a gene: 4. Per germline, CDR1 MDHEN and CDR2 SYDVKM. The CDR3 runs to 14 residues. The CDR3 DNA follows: TGTGCCAGCAGACGGACAGGGGAGAATCAGCCCCAGCATTTT. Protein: CASRRTGENQPQHF.

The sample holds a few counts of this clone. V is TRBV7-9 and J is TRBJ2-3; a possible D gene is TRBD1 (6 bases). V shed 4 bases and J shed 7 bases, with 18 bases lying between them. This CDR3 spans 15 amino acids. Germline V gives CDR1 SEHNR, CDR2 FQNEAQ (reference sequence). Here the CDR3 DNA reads TGTGCCAGCAGCTCCCGAAAGGGGGTATCGTATACGCAGTATTTT. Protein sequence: CASSSRKGVSYTQYF.

The CDR3 DNA reads TGTGCCAGCAAGGGACAGGTCAATTCACCCCTCCACTTT. It specifies CASKGQVNSPLHF. The rearrangement joins TRBV18 to TRBJ1-6, with TRBD1 identical over 8 bases. This CDR3 has 13 residues. The ends lost 8 bases at V and 7 bases at J; junction bases unmatched: 4. CDR1 KGHSH and CDR2 LQKENI come from the germline V gene.